This entry concerns a single T cell receptor beta chain. The source of the sample is a study of blood T cell repertoires in COVID-19. Study context: Sources were T cells, B-cell-depleted T cells, or PBMCs; the material itself was cDNA or gDNA.

Generated by immunoSEQ multiplex PCR, the TCRdb table keeps only in-frame clones and is missing some. The profile shows about 150,000 clones, roughly 88% of them singletons. This sequence was found in a woman aged 50 to 60 who had recovered from COVID-19. Sequencing was performed on PBMCs or T cells enriched from blood (not recorded which).

The CDR3 DNA follows: TGTGCCAGCAGCCCAATGGACAGCCCAAATGAAAAACTGTTTTTT. Amino acids: CASSPMDSPNEKLFF. V and J are TRBV5-5 and TRBJ1-4; D is possibly TRBD1 (6 bases). The germline CDR1 and CDR2 sequences are SGHKS and YYEKEE (reference sequence). V was clipped by 4 bases and J by 5 bases, with 15 bases between them. The CDR3 has 15 residues.